This entry concerns a single TCR beta chain. Its specificity is unknown. The data are from a study of CD8 T cells in ankylosing spondylitis. Study outcomes and limitations: A number of the motif variants had already been described in reactive arthritis synovial fluid and blood. For ankylosing spondylitis blood, a TCR beta motif of eight or nine highly homologous variants appeared characteristic.

With molecular barcodes, quantitative 5'-RACE was used to make the TCR beta libraries. TCRdb recomputed calls from the 5' RACE reads with MiXCR, one row per CDR3 protein. The sample records 250,000 to 400,000 distinct CDR3 sequences, more than 9% being singletons. The V end lost 4 bases, the J end lost 3 bases, and 20 bases lay between the germline ends. The CDR3 has 17 residues. Germline CDR1 and CDR2: MGHDK and SYGVNS. The receptor was isolated from a female donor with ankylosing spondylitis or in good health (not recorded which). Sequencing used blood, either unsorted or a sorted T cell fraction (not recorded which). The chain links TRBV25-1 to TRBJ2-3; D perhaps matches TRBD2 (6 bases). The CDR3 reads CASSARRRGSLTDTQYF. DNA for the CDR3: TGTGCCAGCAGTGCCCGCCGGAGGGGTAGTCTTACAGATACGCAGTATTTT.